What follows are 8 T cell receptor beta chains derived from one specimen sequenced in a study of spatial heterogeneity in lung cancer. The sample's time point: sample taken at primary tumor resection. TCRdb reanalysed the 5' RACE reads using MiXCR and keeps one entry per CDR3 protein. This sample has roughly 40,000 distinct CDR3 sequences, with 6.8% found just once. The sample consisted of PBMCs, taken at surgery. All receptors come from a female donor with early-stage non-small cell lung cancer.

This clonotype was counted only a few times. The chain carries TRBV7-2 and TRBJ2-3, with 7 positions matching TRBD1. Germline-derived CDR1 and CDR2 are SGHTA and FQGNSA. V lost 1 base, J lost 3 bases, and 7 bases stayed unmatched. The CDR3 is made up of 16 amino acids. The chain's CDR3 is CASSLGRGPGTDTQYF. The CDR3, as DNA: TGTGCCAGCAGCTTAGGTAGGGGGCCAGGGACAGATACGCAGTATTTT. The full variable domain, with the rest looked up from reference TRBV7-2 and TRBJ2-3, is GAGVSQSPSNKVTEKGKDVELRCDPISGHTALYWYRQSLGQGLEFLIYFQGNSAPDKSGLPSDRFSAERTGGSVSTLTIQRTQQEDSAVYLCASSLGRGPGTDTQYFGPGTRLTVL.

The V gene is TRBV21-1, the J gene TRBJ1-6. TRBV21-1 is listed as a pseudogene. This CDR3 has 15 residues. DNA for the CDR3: TGTGCCAGCACTCCTGGAAGGTCCTATAATTCACCCCTCCACTTT. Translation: CASTPGRSYNSPLHF.

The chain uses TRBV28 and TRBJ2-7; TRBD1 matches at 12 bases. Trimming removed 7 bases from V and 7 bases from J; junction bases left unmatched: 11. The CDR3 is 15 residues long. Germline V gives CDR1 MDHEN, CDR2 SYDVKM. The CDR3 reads CASIQPGQGALEQYF. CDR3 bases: TGTGCCAGCATCCAACCGGGACAGGGGGCGCTTGAGCAGTACTTC.

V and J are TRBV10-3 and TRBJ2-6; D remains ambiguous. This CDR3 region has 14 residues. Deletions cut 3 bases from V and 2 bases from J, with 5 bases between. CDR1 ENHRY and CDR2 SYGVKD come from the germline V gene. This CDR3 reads CAISDGAGANVLTF. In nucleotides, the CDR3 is TGTGCCATCAGTGATGGAGCTGGGGCCAACGTCCTGACTTTC.

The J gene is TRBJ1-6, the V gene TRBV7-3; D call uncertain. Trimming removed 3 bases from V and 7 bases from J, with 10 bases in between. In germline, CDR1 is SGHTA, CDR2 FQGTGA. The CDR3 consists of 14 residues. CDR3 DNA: TGTGCCAGCAGCTTTGCGGGGAGGAATTCACCCCTCCACTTT. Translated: CASSFAGRNSPLHF.

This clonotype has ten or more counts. The DNA of the CDR3 is TGTGCCAGCAGCGTAGCGGGGGACAGGGGAGACTATGGCTACACCTTC. Translating it yields CASSVAGDRGDYGYTF. The J gene is TRBJ1-2, the V gene TRBV9; 10 bases line up with TRBD1. Losses at the gene ends were 0 bases for V and 3 bases for J; bases not matched to a gene: 5. Germline-derived CDR1 and CDR2 are SGDLS and YYNGEE. CDR3 length equals 16 residues.

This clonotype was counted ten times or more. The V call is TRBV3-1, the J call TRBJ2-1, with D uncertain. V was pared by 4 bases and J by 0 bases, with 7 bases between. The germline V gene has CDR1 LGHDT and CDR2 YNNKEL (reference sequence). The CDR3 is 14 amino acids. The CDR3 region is CASSLQSSYNEQFF. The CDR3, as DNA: TGTGCCAGCAGCCTACAGAGCTCCTACAATGAGCAGTTCTTC.

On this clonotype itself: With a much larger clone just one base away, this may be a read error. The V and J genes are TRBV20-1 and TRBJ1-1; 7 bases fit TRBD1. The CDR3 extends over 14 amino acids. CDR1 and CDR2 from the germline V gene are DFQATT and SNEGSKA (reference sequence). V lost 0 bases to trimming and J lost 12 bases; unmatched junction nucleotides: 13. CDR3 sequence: CSARDRGGQWIPFF. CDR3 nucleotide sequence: TGCAGTGCTAGAGATCGGGGGGGACAGTGGATACCTTTCTTT.